Sequencing of this T cell receptor (beta chain) was carried out in a study of T-cell memory formation after mild COVID-19. Points from the study as a whole: Some clones that responded turned up in pre-infection memory, which suggests that cross-reactive memory joined in. CD4/CD8 balance characterized clones contracting day 15 to 85, and CD4+ skew characterized later expanders.

MiXCR, applied by TCRdb to the 5' RACE reads, yields one record per CDR3 protein. This sample has 360,000 or so distinct CDR3 sequences, with around 27% found just once. This clonotype was found a few times. Its antigen is as yet unknown. The germline V gene has CDR1 LNHDA and CDR2 SQIVND (reference sequence). CDR3 length: 19 amino acids. With V trimmed by 5 bases and J by 3 bases, 14 bases remained unmatched. The receptor's source is an adult woman who had mild COVID-19 (a few samples of this study predate the infection). Cell type and time point are not known. This chain uses TRBV19 with TRBJ2-5, with 14 bases matching TRBD2. The sequenced sample consisted of PBMCs or a T cell subset sorted from them (not recorded which). The CDR3 nucleotides read TGTGCCAGTAGTTCTCCATCTCTGCGGACTAGCGGGAGGAAAGAGACCCAGTACTTC. Amino acid sequence: CASSSPSLRTSGRKETQYF.